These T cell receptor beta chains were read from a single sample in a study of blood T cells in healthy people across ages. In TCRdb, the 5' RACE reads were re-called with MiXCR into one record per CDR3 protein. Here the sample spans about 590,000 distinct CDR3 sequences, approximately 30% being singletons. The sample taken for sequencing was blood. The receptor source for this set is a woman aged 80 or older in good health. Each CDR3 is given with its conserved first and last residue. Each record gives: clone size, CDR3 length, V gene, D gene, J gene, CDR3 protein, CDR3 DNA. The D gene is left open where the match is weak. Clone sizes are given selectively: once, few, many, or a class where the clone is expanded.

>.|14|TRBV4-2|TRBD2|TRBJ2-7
CASSRASGTYEQYF
TGTGCCAGCAGCCGCGCTAGCGGGACCTACGAGCAGTACTTC
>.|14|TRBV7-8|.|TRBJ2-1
CASSSRDLYNEQFF
TGTGCCAGCAGCTCCCGGGACTTATACAATGAGCAGTTCTTC
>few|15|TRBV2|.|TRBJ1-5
CASGSGSRGNQPQHF
TGTGCCAGCGGATCAGGGTCGAGAGGGAATCAGCCCCAGCATTTT
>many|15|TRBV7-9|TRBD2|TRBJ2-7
CASSRPGGTAYEQYF
TGTGCCAGCAGCCGACCGGGGGGAACCGCCTACGAGCAGTACTTC
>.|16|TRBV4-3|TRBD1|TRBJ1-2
CASCQDPGQDFYGYTF
TGCGCCAGCTGCCAGGACCCGGGACAGGATTTTTATGGCTACACCTTC
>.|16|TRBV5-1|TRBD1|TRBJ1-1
CASSLGQGVWNTEAFF
TGCGCCAGCAGCTTGGGACAGGGGGTTTGGAACACTGAAGCTTTCTTT
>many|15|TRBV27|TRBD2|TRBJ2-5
CASGGLAGGEETQYF
TGTGCCAGCGGCGGACTAGCGGGGGGCGAAGAGACCCAGTACTTC
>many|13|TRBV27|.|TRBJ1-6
CASSLTWNSPLHF
TGTGCCAGCAGTTTAACATGGAATTCACCCCTCCACTTT
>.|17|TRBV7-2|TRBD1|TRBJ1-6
CVSRAGQVVSYNSPLHF
TGTGTCAGCAGAGCGGGACAGGTGGTGTCCTATAATTCACCCCTCCACTTT
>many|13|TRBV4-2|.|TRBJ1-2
CASSQEGDYGYTF
TGTGCCAGCAGCCAAGAGGGGGACTATGGCTACACCTTC
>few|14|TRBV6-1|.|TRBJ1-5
CASSDFKMNQPQHF
TGTGCCAGCAGTGATTTTAAGATGAATCAGCCCCAGCATTTT
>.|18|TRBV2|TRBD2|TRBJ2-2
CASRRTPSGGAVPGELFF
TGTGCCAGCAGGCGTACACCTAGCGGGGGGGCCGTACCCGGGGAGCTGTTTTTT
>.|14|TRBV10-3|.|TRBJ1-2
CAISAGRVSYGYTF
TGTGCCATCAGTGCAGGCAGGGTTAGCTATGGCTACACCTTC
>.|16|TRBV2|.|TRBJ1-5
CASIEGGRDGNQPQHF
TGTGCCAGCATCGAAGGAGGGAGGGACGGCAATCAGCCCCAGCATTTT
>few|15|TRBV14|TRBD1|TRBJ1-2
CASSQLTGTGVGYTF
TGTGCCAGCAGCCAATTGACCGGGACAGGGGTCGGCTACACCTTC
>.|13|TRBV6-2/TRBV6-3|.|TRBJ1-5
CANTDGADQPQHF
TGTGCCAACACCGATGGCGCGGATCAGCCCCAGCATTTT
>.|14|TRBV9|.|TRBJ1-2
CASSEGDAKGGYTF
TGTGCCAGCAGCGAGGGGGACGCAAAGGGCGGCTACACCTTC
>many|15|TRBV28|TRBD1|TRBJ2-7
CASSSDRGGTYEQYF
TGTGCCAGCAGTTCCGACAGGGGAGGTACCTACGAGCAGTACTTC
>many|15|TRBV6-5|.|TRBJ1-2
CASSYSPDRLYGYTF
TGTGCCAGCAGTTACTCGCCCGACAGACTCTATGGCTACACCTTC
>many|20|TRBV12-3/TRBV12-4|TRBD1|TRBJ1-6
CASSRLQGNSPSSYNSPLHF
TGTGCCAGCAGTCGATTACAGGGGAATTCCCCCAGCTCCTATAATTCACCCCTCCACTTT